This TCR beta chain was identified during a study of blood T cell repertoires in COVID-19. Study as a whole: Samples representing acute and convalescent COVID-19 were sourced from the United States, Italy and Spain. In each case, the material was cDNA or gDNA derived from T cells, B-cell-depleted T cells, or PBMCs.

Trimming removed 1 base from V and 2 bases from J; junction bases left unmatched: 5. The CDR3 is 15 residues long. The germline gives CDR1 SGHNT, CDR2 YYREEE (reference sequence). Per the original methods: Estimation of nucleated cell counts relied on the amplification of reference gene primers. TCRdb's copy holds only in-frame clones and misses some; the assay was immunoSEQ multiplex PCR. V, J and clone size reflect that table, while D and trimming were determined from the DNA. This table has about 160,000 clones, 60% to 85% appearing once. The sequencing sample was made of peripheral blood. V usage is TRBV5-4 and J usage is TRBJ2-7; 8 nucleotides line up with TRBD1. The sequence came from a man between 60 and 75 years old with acute or convalescent COVID-19. The CDR3 region has the DNA TGTGCCAGCAGCTTGATCGGACAGGGAGCCTACGAGCAGTACTTC. This gives the protein CASSLIGQGAYEQYF.